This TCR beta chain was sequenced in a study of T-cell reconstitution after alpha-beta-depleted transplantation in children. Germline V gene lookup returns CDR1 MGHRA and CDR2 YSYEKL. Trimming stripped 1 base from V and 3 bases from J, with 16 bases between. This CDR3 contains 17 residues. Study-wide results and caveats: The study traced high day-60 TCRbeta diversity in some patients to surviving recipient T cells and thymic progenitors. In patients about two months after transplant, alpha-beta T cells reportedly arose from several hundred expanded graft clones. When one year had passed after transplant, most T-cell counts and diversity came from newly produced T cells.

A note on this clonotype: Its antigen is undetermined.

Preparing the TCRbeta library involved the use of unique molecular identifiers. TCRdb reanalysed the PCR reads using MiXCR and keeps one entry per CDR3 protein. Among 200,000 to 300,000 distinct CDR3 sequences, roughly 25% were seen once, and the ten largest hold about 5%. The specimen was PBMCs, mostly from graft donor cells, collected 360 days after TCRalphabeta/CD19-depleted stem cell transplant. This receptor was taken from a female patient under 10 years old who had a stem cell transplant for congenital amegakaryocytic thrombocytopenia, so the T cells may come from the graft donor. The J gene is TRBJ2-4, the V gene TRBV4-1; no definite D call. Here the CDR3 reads CASSQVKIAADKNIQYF. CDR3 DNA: TGCGCCAGCAGCCAAGTTAAGATTGCAGCTGACAAAAACATTCAGTACTTC.